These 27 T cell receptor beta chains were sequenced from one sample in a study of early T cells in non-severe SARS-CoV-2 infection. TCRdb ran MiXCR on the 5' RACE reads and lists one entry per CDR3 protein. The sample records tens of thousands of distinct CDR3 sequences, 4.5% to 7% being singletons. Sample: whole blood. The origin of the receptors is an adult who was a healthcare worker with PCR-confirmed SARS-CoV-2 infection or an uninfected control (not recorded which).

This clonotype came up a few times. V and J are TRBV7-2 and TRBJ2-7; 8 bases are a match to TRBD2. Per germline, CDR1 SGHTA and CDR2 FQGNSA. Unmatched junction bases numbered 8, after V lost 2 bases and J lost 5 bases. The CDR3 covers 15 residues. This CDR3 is CASSLLAGRGHEQYF. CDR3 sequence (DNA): TGTGCCAGCAGCTTACTAGCCGGGAGGGGCCACGAGCAGTACTTC.

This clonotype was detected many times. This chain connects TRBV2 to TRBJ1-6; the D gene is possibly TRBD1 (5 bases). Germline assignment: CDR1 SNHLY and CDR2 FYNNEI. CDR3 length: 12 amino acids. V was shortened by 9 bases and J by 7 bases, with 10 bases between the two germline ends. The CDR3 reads CARGLKNSPLHF. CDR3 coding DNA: TGTGCCAGGGGACTGAAGAATTCACCCCTCCACTTT. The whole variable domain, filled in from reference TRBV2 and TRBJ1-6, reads EPEVTQTPSHQVTQMGQEVILRCVPISNHLYFYWYRQILGQKVEFLVSFYNNEISEKSEIFDDQFSVERPDGSNFTLKIRSTKLEDSAMYFCARGLKNSPLHFGNGTRLTVT.

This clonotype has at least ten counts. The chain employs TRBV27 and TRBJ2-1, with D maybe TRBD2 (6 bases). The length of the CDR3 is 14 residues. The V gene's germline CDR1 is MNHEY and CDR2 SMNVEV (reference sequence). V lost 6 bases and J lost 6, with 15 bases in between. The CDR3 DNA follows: TGTGCCAGCAGCCGTGAGGGGCGGGGCAATGAGCAGTTCTTC. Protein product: CASSREGRGNEQFF.

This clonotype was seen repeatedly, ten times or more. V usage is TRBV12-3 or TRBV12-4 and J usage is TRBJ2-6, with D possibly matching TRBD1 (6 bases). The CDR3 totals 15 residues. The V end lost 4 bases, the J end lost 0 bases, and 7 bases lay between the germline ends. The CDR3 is CASSWDTSGANVLTF. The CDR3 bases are TGTGCCAGCAGTTGGGACACCTCTGGGGCCAACGTCCTGACTTTC.

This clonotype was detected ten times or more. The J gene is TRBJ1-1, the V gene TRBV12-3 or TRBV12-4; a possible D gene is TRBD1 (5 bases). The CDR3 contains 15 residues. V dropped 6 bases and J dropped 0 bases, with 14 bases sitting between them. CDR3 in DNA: TGTGCCAGCAGCCCACGTGGACATTTGAACACTGAAGCTTTCTTT. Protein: CASSPRGHLNTEAFF.

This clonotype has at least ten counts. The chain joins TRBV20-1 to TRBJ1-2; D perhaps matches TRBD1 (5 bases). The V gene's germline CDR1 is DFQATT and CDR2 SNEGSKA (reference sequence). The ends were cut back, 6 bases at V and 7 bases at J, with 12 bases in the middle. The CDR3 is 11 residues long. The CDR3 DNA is TGCAGTGCATTTAGACAGTCTGGCTACACCTTC. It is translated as CSAFRQSGYTF.

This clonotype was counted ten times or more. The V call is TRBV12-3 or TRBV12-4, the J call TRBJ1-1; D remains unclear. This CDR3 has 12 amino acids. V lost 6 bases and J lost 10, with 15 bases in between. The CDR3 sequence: CASSLGGKVAFF. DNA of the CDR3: TGTGCCAGCAGCCTGGGAGGGAAGGTAGCTTTCTTT.

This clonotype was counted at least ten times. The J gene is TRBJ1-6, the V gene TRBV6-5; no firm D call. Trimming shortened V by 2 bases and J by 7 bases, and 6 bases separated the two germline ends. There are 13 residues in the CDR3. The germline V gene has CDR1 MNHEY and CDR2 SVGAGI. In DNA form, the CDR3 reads TGTGCCAGCAGTTACGACGAGAATTCACCCCTCCACTTT. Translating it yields CASSYDENSPLHF.

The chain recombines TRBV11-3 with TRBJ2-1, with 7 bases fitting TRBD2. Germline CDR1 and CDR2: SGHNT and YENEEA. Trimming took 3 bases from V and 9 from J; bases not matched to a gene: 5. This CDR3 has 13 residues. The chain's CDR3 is CASSFGAGAEQFF. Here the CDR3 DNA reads TGTGCCAGCAGCTTTGGGGCGGGAGCTGAGCAGTTCTTC.

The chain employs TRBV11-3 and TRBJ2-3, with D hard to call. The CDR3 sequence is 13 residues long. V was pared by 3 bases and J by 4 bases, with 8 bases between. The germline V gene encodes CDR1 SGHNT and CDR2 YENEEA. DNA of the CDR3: TGTGCCAGCAGCTTGCGAGTGGCAGATACGCAGTATTTT. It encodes CASSLRVADTQYF.

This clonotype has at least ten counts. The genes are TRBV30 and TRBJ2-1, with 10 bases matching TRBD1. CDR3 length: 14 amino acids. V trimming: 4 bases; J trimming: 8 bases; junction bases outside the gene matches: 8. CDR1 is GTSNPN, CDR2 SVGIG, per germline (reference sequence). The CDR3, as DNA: TGTGCCTGGACGGTGGGACAGGGGATTTATGAGCAGTTCTTC. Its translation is CAWTVGQGIYEQFF.

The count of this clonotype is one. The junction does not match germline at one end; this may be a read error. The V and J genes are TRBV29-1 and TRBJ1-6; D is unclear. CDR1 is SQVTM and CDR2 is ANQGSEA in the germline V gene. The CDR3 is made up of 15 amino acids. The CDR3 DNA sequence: TGCAGCGTTCTGATTTCGAGCTCCTATAATACACCCCTCCACTTT. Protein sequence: CSVLISSSYNTPLHF.

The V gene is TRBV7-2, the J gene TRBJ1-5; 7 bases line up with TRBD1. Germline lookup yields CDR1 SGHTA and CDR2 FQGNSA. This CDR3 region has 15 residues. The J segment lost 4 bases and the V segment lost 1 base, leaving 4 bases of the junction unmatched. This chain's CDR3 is CASSLGQGENQPQHF. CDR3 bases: TGTGCCAGCAGCTTAGGACAGGGAGAGAATCAGCCCCAGCATTTT.

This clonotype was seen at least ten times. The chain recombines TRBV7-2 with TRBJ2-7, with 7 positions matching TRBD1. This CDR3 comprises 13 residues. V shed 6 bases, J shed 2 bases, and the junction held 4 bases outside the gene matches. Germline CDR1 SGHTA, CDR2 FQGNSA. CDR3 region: CASRATGAYEQYF. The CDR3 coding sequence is TGTGCCAGCAGGGCCACAGGGGCCTACGAGCAGTACTTC.

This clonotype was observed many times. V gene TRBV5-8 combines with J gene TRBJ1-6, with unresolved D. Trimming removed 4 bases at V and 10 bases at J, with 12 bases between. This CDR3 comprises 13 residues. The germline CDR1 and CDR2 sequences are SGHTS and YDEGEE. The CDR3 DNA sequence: TGTGCCAGCAGCGGTGGGGTGGGGTCACCCCTCCACTTT. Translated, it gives CASSGGVGSPLHF.

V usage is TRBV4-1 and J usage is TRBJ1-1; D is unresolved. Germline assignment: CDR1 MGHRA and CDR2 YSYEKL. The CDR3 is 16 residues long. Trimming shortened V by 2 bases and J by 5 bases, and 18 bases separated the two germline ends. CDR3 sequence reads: CASSQSLSPLWTEAFF. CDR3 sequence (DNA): TGCGCCAGCAGCCAATCCCTCTCCCCCCTCTGGACTGAAGCTTTCTTT.

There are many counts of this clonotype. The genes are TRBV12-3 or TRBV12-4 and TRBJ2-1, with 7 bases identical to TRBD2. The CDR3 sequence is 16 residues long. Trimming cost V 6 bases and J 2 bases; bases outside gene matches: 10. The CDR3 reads CASRYRVGGAYNEQFF. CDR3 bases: TGTGCCAGCAGATACCGGGTGGGGGGGGCCTACAATGAGCAGTTCTTC.

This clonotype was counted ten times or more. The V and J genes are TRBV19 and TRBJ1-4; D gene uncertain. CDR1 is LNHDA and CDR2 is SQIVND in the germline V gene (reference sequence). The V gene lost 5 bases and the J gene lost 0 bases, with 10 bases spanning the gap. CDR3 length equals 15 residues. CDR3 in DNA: TGTGCCAGTAGTGCTTACATTTCAACTAATGAAAAACTGTTTTTT. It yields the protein CASSAYISTNEKLFF. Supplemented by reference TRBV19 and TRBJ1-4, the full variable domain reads DGGITQSPKYLFRKEGQNVTLSCEQNLNHDAMYWYRQDPGQGLRLIYYSQIVNDFQKGDIAEGYSVSREKKESFPLTVTSAQKNPTAFYLCASSAYISTNEKLFFGSGTQLSVL.

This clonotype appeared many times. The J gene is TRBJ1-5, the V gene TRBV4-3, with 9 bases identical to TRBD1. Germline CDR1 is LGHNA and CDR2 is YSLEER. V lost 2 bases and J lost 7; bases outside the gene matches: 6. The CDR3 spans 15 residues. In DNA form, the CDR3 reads TGCGCCAGCAGCCAAACGGGACAGGGAAACCAGCCCCAGCATTTT. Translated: CASSQTGQGNQPQHF.

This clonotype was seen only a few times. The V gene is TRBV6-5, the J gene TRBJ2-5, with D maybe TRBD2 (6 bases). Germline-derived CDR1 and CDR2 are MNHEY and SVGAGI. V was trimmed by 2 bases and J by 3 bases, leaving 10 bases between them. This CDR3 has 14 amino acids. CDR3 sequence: CASSYGGEEETQYF. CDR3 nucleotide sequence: TGTGCCAGCAGTTACGGCGGGGAGGAAGAGACCCAGTACTTC.

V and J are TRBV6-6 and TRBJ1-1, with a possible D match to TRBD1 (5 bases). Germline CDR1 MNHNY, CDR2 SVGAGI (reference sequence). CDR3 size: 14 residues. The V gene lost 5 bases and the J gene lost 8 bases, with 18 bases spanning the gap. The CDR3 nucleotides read TGTGCCAGCAGTACCCGGGGCTACTCGATGGAAGCTTTCTTT. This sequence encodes CASSTRGYSMEAFF.

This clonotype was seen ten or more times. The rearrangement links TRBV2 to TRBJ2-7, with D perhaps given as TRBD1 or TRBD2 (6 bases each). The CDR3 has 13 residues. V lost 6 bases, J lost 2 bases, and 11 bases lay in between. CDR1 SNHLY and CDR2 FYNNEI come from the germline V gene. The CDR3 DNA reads TGTGCCAGCAGGGACGGGGGCACCTACGAGCAGTACTTC. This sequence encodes CASRDGGTYEQYF.

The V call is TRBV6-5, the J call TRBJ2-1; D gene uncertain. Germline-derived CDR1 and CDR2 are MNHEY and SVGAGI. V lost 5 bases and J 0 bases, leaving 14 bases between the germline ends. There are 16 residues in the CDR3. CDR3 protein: CASSRPTQSSYNEQFF. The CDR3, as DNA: TGTGCCAGCAGTCGCCCTACTCAGAGCTCCTACAATGAGCAGTTCTTC.

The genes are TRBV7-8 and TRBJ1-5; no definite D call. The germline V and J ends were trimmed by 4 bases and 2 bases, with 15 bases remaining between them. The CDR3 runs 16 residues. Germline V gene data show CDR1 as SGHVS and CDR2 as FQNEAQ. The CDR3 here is CASSWGLDIRNQPQHF. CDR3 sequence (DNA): TGTGCCAGCAGCTGGGGTTTGGATATCCGCAATCAGCCCCAGCATTTT.

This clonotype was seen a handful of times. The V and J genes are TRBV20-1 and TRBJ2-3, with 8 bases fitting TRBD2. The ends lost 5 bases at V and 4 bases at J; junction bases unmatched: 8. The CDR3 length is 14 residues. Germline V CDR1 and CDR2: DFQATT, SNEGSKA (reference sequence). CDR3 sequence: CSAVRGGAPDTQYF. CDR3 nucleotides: TGCAGTGCTGTACGGGGGGGGGCCCCAGATACGCAGTATTTT.

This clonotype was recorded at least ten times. As DNA, the CDR3 is TGTGCCAGCAGTTATGGTCTCCTGGGTGAGCAGTTCTTC. Amino acid sequence: CASSYGLLGEQFF. This rearrangement joins TRBV6-2 or TRBV6-3 to TRBJ2-1; D uncertain. V shed 3 bases and J shed 9 bases, with 12 bases lying between them. CDR3 size: 13 residues. Germline V gene lookup returns CDR1 MNHEY and CDR2 SVGEGT.

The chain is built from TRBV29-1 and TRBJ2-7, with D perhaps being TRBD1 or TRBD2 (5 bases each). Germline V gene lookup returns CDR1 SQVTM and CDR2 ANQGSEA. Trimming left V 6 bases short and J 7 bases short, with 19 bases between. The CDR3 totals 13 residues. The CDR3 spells CSVAPGTPLEQYF. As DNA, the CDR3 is TGCAGCGTGGCCCCGGGGACCCCCTTGGAGCAGTACTTC.